This TCR beta chain was found in a study of T cell repertoires in cytomegalovirus infection. Study at large: Matching HLA type, along with CMV infection, was indicated by public TCR beta signatures.

Study-wide results and limits: CMV carriers with the relevant HLA were identified by cumulative public TCR beta family frequency.

With respect to this clonotype: Its antigen is as yet unknown. With a much larger clone just one base away, this may be a read error.

The CDR3 is made up of 14 amino acids. With V trimmed by 4 bases and J by 5 bases, 6 bases remained unmatched. Germline V CDR1 and CDR2: SGHRS, YFSETQ. TCRdb ran MiXCR on the reads and lists one entry per CDR3 protein. The table records about 740,000 distinct CDR3 sequences, less than 40% of them present only once. The specimen was PBMCs. The TCR originated in a human donor in good health (CMV status not recorded). Some clones in this sample may be carry-over from other donors' samples. The chain uses TRBV5-1 and TRBJ1-5; 7 bases map to TRBD1. CDR3 sequence (DNA): TGCGCCAGCAGCACCGGGACAGTGGATCAGCCCCAGCATTTT. Its protein is CASSTGTVDQPQHF.